This T cell receptor (beta chain) is drawn from a study of OX40 agonist ivuxolimab in advanced cancers. Study overall: Cohort: about 80% men, mean age 60, aged about 20 to 79. Whole-study findings and limits: Circulating CD4+ and CD8+ T cells showed clonal expansion by week 6 at 0.1 to 3.0 mg/kg. Patients who responded partially at 0.1-3.0 mg/kg showed clonal expansion ranking among the lowest.

Autoimmune disease history or systemic immunosuppression led to patients being barred. Data came from immunoSEQ multiplex PCR; TCRdb stores just in-frame clones and leaves some out. The sample gives approximately 35,000 clones, about three quarters of which show up once; roughly 25% is in the top ten. This clone is a singleton in its sample. The antigen is undetermined. The CDR3 runs to 14 residues. V lost 6 bases, J lost 0 bases, and 11 bases lay in between. Germline V lookup: CDR1 MNHNS, CDR2 SASEGT. Here the sequenced sample was CD4+ or CD8+ T cells sorted from blood, taken in a trial of the OX40 agonist ivuxolimab. This chain links TRBV6-1 with TRBJ2-5, with D tentatively TRBD1 (6 bases). The sequence derives from an adult with an advanced solid tumor such as melanoma, head and neck, liver or kidney cancer. This chain's CDR3 is CASRPDSYQETQYF. The CDR3 DNA is TGTGCCAGCAGACCGGACAGCTACCAAGAGACCCAGTACTTC.